The 25 T cell receptor beta chains presented below share a single source sample, sequenced in a study of cytomegalovirus exposure and HLA in healthy donors (dated by TCRdb to 2016 to 2017). The library was made by the immunoSEQ multiplex PCR assay. The multiplex PCR relied on a mix of 60 forward primers for TCR Vbeta segments and 13 reverse primers for TCR Jbeta segments. TCRdb mirrors the immuneACCESS table, restricted to in-frame sequences. Some clones are absent from its copies; in checked studies, under half trace to an unresolved V gene, and the reason for the others is unknown. For this sample there are roughly 120,000 clones; about four fifths appear just once. 2.5% of the sample lies in the top ten. What was sequenced was PBMCs. These receptors were taken from a woman aged 18-35 years in good health and CMV-seronegative.

This rearrangement joins TRBV5-5 to TRBJ2-1; D remains ambiguous. Trimming took 2 bases from V and 7 from J, leaving 7 bases between them. The CDR3 extends over 12 amino acids. Germline values: CDR1 SGHKS, CDR2 YYEKEE (reference sequence). CDR3 residues: CASSFRWNEQFF. CDR3 bases: TGTGCCAGCAGCTTCCGGTGGAATGAGCAGTTCTTC. The whole variable domain, remainder taken from reference TRBV5-5 and TRBJ2-1, is DAGVTQSPTHLIKTRGQQVTLRCSPISGHKSVSWYQQVLGQGPQFIFQYYEKEERGRGNFPDRFSARQFPNYSSELNVNALLLGDSALYLCASSFRWNEQFFGPGTRLTVL.

This chain connects TRBV9 to TRBJ2-1, with D possibly TRBD2 on 7 matching bases. V gave up 4 bases and J gave up 4 bases, with 15 bases separating them. This CDR3 region has 15 residues. Germline loops: CDR1 SGDLS, CDR2 YYNGEE. CDR3 bases: TGTGCCAGCAGCTCCCCGGGGGGCCCTTACAATGAGCAGTTCTTC. Translating it yields CASSSPGGPYNEQFF. Full variable domain (outside the CDR3, taken from reference TRBV9 and TRBJ2-1): DSGVTQTPKHLITATGQRVTLRCSPRSGDLSVYWYQQSLDQGLQFLIQYYNGEERAKGNILERFSAQQFPDLHSELNLSSLELGDSALYFCASSSPGGPYNEQFFGPGTRLTVL.

This sequence joins TRBV7-2 and TRBJ1-4; TRBD1 aligns across 7 bases. Germline CDR1 is SGHTA and CDR2 is FQGNSA. CDR3 length equals 16 residues. Losses at the gene ends were 0 bases for V and 4 bases for J; bases not matched to a gene: 5. CDR3 nucleotides: TGTGCCAGCAGCTTAGCCCGGACAGGCGGTAATGAAAAACTGTTTTTT. It is translated as CASSLARTGGNEKLFF.

This clone was observed a few times. V usage is TRBV5-1 and J usage is TRBJ2-1; 12 bases map to TRBD2. V lost 4 bases to trimming and J lost 5 bases; unmatched junction nucleotides: 13. The CDR3 is 18 amino acids. CDR1 and CDR2 (germline): SGHRS, YFSETQ. The DNA for the CDR3 is TGCGCCAGCAGCCCTCGAAGGGAGACTAGCGGGAGAAACAATGAGCAGTTCTTC. This codes for CASSPRRETSGRNNEQFF.

The genes are TRBV5-6 and TRBJ1-5; 7 bases align to TRBD1. Germline CDR1 and CDR2: SGHDT and YYEEEE. The length of the CDR3 is 17 residues. The V segment lost 1 base and the J segment 7 bases; nucleotides outside the gene matches: 14. Here the CDR3 reads CASSLLGTRQGNQPQHF. The CDR3 DNA follows: TGTGCCAGCAGCTTGCTAGGCACTCGACAGGGTAACCAGCCCCAGCATTTT.

This clone has only one observation. The rearrangement joins TRBV7-9 to TRBJ2-3, with TRBD2 identical over 8 bases. Germline CDR1 is SEHNR and CDR2 is FQNEAQ (reference sequence). V dropped 8 bases and J dropped 6; count of bases not matched to a gene: 10. The CDR3 extends over 14 amino acids. CDR3 residues: CASQSGGEWDTQYF. CDR3 nucleotides: TGTGCCAGCCAGAGCGGGGGCGAATGGGATACGCAGTATTTT. Filled out from reference TRBV7-9 and TRBJ2-3, the complete variable domain reads DTGVSQNPRHKITKRGQNVTFRCDPISEHNRLYWYRQTLGQGPEFLTYFQNEAQLEKSRLLSDRFSAERPKGSFSTLEIQRTEQGDSAMYLCASQSGGEWDTQYFGPGTRLTVL.

This chain connects TRBV7-8 to TRBJ1-2; 8 nucleotides line up with TRBD1. The V gene's germline CDR1 is SGHVS and CDR2 FQNEAQ. The V and J ends lost 4 bases and 5 bases, in that order; junction bases with no gene match: 15. The CDR3 sequence is 17 residues long. For the CDR3, the DNA is TGTGCCAGCAGCTCTCTCGGAACAGGACAGGGACGGTATGGCTACACCTTC. Encoded protein: CASSSLGTGQGRYGYTF.

The chain is built from TRBV18 and TRBJ2-5; 10 nucleotides agree with TRBD2. V was clipped by 2 bases and J by 1 base; unmatched bases: 7. This CDR3 is 17 amino acids long. CDR1 and CDR2 from the germline V gene are KGHSH and LQKENI. CDR3 in amino acids: CASSPFGLAETQETQYF. The CDR3 bases are TGTGCCAGCTCACCATTTGGACTAGCGGAGACCCAAGAGACCCAGTACTTC. Looking up the rest from reference TRBV18 and TRBJ2-5 gives the full variable domain: NAGVMQNPRHLVRRRGQEARLRCSPMKGHSHVYWYRQLPEEGLKFMVYLQKENIIDESGMPKERFSAEFPKEGPSILRIQQVVRGDSAAYFCASSPFGLAETQETQYFGPGTRLLVL.

This chain links TRBV19 with TRBJ1-1; no firm D call. Looked up from germline, CDR1 is LNHDA and CDR2 is SQIVND (reference sequence). This CDR3 is built from 14 residues. Deletions cut 6 bases from V and 0 bases from J, with 11 bases between. DNA for the CDR3: TGTGCCAGTAGCCCCAGAATCATGAACACTGAAGCTTTCTTT. It codes for CASSPRIMNTEAFF. Combining the CDR3 with reference TRBV19 and TRBJ1-1 gives the whole variable domain DGGITQSPKYLFRKEGQNVTLSCEQNLNHDAMYWYRQDPGQGLRLIYYSQIVNDFQKGDIAEGYSVSREKKESFPLTVTSAQKNPTAFYLCASSPRIMNTEAFFGQGTRLTVV.

This chain uses TRBV5-1 with TRBJ2-5; D is perhaps TRBD1 (5 bases). The germline CDR1 and CDR2 sequences are SGHRS and YFSETQ. CDR3 size: 13 residues. V was shortened by 1 base and J by 4 bases, with 8 bases between the two germline ends. This CDR3 is CASSLSGPETQYF. CDR3 DNA: TGCGCCAGCAGCTTGTCAGGGCCAGAGACCCAGTACTTC.

This chain uses TRBV7-9 with TRBJ2-7; 7 bases are a match to TRBD1. The CDR3 loop spans 15 amino acids. Germline loops: CDR1 SEHNR, CDR2 FQNEAQ (reference sequence). Trimming at V came to 6 bases and at J to 6 bases, leaving 14 bases not matched to a gene. The CDR3 spells CASSPFVGAGGEQYF. Written as DNA, the CDR3 is TGTGCCAGCAGTCCCTTCGTGGGGGCAGGGGGCGAGCAGTACTTC.

This clone was seen a single time. CDR3 loop: CAWSQQGASGYTF. CDR3 in DNA: TGTGCCTGGAGTCAGCAGGGGGCTAGTGGCTACACCTTC. V usage is TRBV30 and J usage is TRBJ1-2, with 8 bases lining up with TRBD1. CDR1 GTSNPN and CDR2 SVGIG come from the germline V gene (reference sequence). V shed 2 bases and J 7 bases; nucleotides not matched to a gene: 6. This CDR3 is built from 13 residues.

The rearrangement joins TRBV14 to TRBJ2-1; D perhaps matches TRBD1 (5 bases). Germline V gives CDR1 SGHDN, CDR2 FVKESK. Trimming removed 4 bases from V and 2 bases from J, with 18 bases in between. CDR3 length equals 17 residues. The CDR3 loop reads CASSPMNQGWPYNEQFF. DNA for the CDR3: TGTGCCAGCAGCCCGATGAACCAGGGATGGCCCTACAATGAGCAGTTCTTC.

V usage is TRBV11-2 and J usage is TRBJ1-6; possible D gene TRBD1, 5 bases. Germline V gene data show CDR1 as SGHAT and CDR2 as FQNNGV. V shed 1 base and J shed 9 bases, with 13 bases lying between them. The CDR3 is 15 residues long. The CDR3 nucleotides read TGTGCCAGCAGCTTAGTTCCAGTAAGGGGTTCACCCCTCCACTTT. Translated: CASSLVPVRGSPLHF.

This chain connects TRBV28 to TRBJ1-1; TRBD1 matches 7 bases. V dropped 6 bases and J dropped 8; count of bases not matched to a gene: 9. The CDR3 is made up of 13 amino acids. In germline, CDR1 is MDHEN, CDR2 SYDVKM. The CDR3 spells CASSSTGAGEAFF. CDR3 DNA sequence: TGTGCCAGCAGCTCAACAGGGGCGGGGGAAGCTTTCTTT.

In this sample, this clone turned up a few times. This chain uses TRBV6-4 with TRBJ1-1, with 7 nucleotides matching TRBD1. The germline gives CDR1 MRHNA, CDR2 SNTAGT. J gave up 5 bases and V 8 bases, and 8 bases lay outside the gene matches. This CDR3 is built from 13 residues. This chain's CDR3 is CASSPTGLTEAFF. In DNA, the CDR3 is TGTGCCAGCTCGCCGACAGGGCTTACTGAAGCTTTCTTT.

This rearrangement joins TRBV11-3 to TRBJ2-1; D uncertain. The CDR3 runs 12 residues. CDR1 is SGHNT and CDR2 is YENEEA in the germline V gene. V was trimmed by 3 bases and J by 6 bases, leaving 6 bases between them. The CDR3 reads CASSLSPNEQFF. In DNA, the CDR3 is TGTGCCAGCAGCTTGAGCCCCAATGAGCAGTTCTTC.

The rearrangement uses TRBV5-1 and TRBJ2-1, with 7 bases matching TRBD2. Germline V gives CDR1 SGHRS, CDR2 YFSETQ. With V trimmed by 2 bases and J by 6 bases, 8 bases remained unmatched. The CDR3 extends over 15 amino acids. The chain's CDR3 is CASSLDGLEGNEQFF. CDR3 sequence (DNA): TGCGCCAGCAGCTTAGATGGACTAGAGGGCAATGAGCAGTTCTTC.

This rearrangement joins TRBV6-5 to TRBJ1-4; possible D gene TRBD1, 6 bases. Germline values: CDR1 MNHEY, CDR2 SVGAGI. V shed 6 bases and J shed 9 bases, with 20 bases lying between them. This CDR3 spans 15 amino acids. In DNA, the CDR3 is TGTGCCAGCAGCCCTATGAGGGGGGGTAACAAAAAACTGTTTTTT. It yields the protein CASSPMRGGNKKLFF.

This chain's CDR3 is CAIESTDTQYF. CDR3 nucleotide sequence: TGTGCCATCGAGAGCACAGATACGCAGTATTTT. The chain carries TRBV19 and TRBJ2-3; no clear D. The CDR3 length is 11 residues. Between the trimmed V and J ends, which lost 10 bases and 0 bases, there was a span of 5 bases. Germline V gene lookup returns CDR1 LNHDA and CDR2 SQIVND (reference sequence).

This clone was seen only a few times. This sequence joins TRBV6-1 and TRBJ2-7; 7 nucleotides match TRBD2. Germline V gene data show CDR1 as MNHNS and CDR2 as SASEGT. V lost 0 bases to trimming and J lost 0 bases; unmatched junction nucleotides: 2. This CDR3 has 15 amino acids. CDR3: CASSEAGTTSYEQYF. CDR3 DNA sequence: TGTGCCAGCAGTGAAGCCGGGACTACCTCCTACGAGCAGTACTTC.

In its sample, this clone was seen once. The rearrangement uses TRBV4-2 and TRBJ1-6; possibly TRBD1 for D (6 bases). This CDR3 is built from 16 residues. Germline CDR1 reads LGHNA; CDR2 reads YNFKEQ. The V end lost 1 base, the J end lost 9 bases, and 16 bases lay between the germline ends. CDR3 sequence (DNA): TGTGCCAGCAGCCAAGGTCAGACAGGTGTAATTTCACCCCTCCACTTT. Protein product: CASSQGQTGVISPLHF.

The rearrangement links TRBV13 to TRBJ2-7; possibly TRBD1 for D (5 bases). Germline V gene data show CDR1 as PRHDT and CDR2 as FYEKMQ (reference sequence). The CDR3 spans 14 residues. V gave up 1 base and J gave up 3 bases, with 10 bases separating them. CDR3 loop: CASSLDRNDYEQYF. The CDR3 nucleotides read TGTGCCAGCAGCTTAGACAGGAACGACTACGAGCAGTACTTC.

The chain is built from TRBV27 and TRBJ2-1; 8 nucleotides align to TRBD2. The CDR3 is 17 residues long. The ends lost 4 bases at V and 6 bases at J; junction bases unmatched: 14. Germline V gives CDR1 MNHEY, CDR2 SMNVEV (reference sequence). The CDR3 DNA reads as TGTGCCAGCAGTTCCACGGGAGGGTGGGAGGGGGGCAATGAGCAGTTCTTC. This gives the protein CASSSTGGWEGGNEQFF.

The V and J genes are TRBV7-9 and TRBJ1-1; the D gene is possibly TRBD1 (5 bases). V lost 4 bases to trimming and J lost 11 bases, with 14 bases between them. Per the germline V gene, CDR1 is SEHNR and CDR2 is FQNEAQ (reference sequence). The CDR3 length is 12 residues. The CDR3 protein is CASSSDSRWAFF. In DNA form, the CDR3 reads TGTGCCAGCAGCTCAGACAGCAGGTGGGCTTTCTTT. Full variable domain (remainder filled in from reference TRBV7-9 and TRBJ1-1): DTGVSQNPRHKITKRGQNVTFRCDPISEHNRLYWYRQTLGQGPEFLTYFQNEAQLEKSRLLSDRFSAERPKGSFSTLEIQRTEQGDSAMYLCASSSDSRWAFFGQGTRLTVV.